This is a list of T cell receptor beta chains from one sample in a study of CD8+CD57+ T cells in acquired aplastic anemia. TCRdb processed the reads anew with MiXCR; each CDR3 protein has one entry. Of about 210,000 distinct CDR3 sequences in the sample, over 55% were seen once. The specimen was sorted CD4+, CD8+, or CD8+CD57+ T cells (not recorded which) from PBMCs. The receptors were gathered from a human donor in good health. CDR3s include the opening cysteine and the closing phenylalanine or tryptophan. A D gene is named only where the DNA matches it firmly. Clone size is shown for a subset of rows, as once, few, many or a class of expanded clone.

D gene	clone size	J gene	V gene	CDR3 protein	CDR3 DNA
NA	few	TRBJ1-2	TRBV4-2	CASSPYPYFSDGYTF	TGTGCCAGCAGCCCCTACCCTTATTTTTCGGATGGCTACACCTTC
TRBD2	NA	TRBJ2-7	TRBV7-2	CASSSSGASYEQYF	TGTGCCAGCAGCTCAAGCGGGGCTTCCTACGAGCAGTACTTC
TRBD1	NA	TRBJ1-6	TRBV3-1	CASRSMGQHNSPLHF	TGTGCCAGCAGATCAATGGGACAGCATAATTCACCCCTCCACTTT
TRBD1	NA	TRBJ2-1	TRBV7-7	CAIPGQGNNEQFF	TGTGCTATCCCGGGACAGGGGAACAATGAGCAGTTCTTC
NA	many	TRBJ1-6	TRBV27	CASTGQSYNSPLHF	TGTGCCAGCACCGGACAGTCCTATAATTCACCCCTCCACTTT
NA	many	TRBJ2-1	TRBV7-3	CASSLQLSVEDEQFF	TGTGCCAGCAGCCTCCAGCTATCGGTCGAGGATGAGCAGTTCTTC
TRBD2	many	TRBJ2-7	TRBV20-1	CSGRSGSSYEQYF	TGCAGTGGTCGCAGCGGGAGTTCCTACGAGCAGTACTTC
NA	NA	TRBJ1-4	TRBV7-3	CASSASSTNEKLFF	TGTGCCAGCAGCGCTTCTTCAACTAATGAAAAACTGTTTTTT
NA	few	TRBJ1-3	TRBV29-1	CSASTGIYSGNTIYF	TGCAGCGCTTCGACGGGAATTTATTCTGGAAACACCATATATTTT
NA	once	TRBJ1-1	TRBV20-1	CSARDVNTEAFF	TGCAGTGCTAGAGATGTTAACACTGAAGCTTTCTTT
NA	NA	TRBJ2-5	TRBV7-8	CASSPGRNQETQYF	TGTGCCAGCAGCCCCGGACGGAACCAAGAGACCCAGTACTTC
TRBD2	NA	TRBJ2-7	TRBV5-5	CASSLELAEGFSYEQYF	TGTGCCAGCAGCTTGGAACTAGCGGAGGGATTCTCCTACGAGCAGTACTTC
NA	NA	TRBJ2-6	TRBV29-1	CSVVPLGSGANVLTF	TGCAGCGTGGTTCCTTTGGGGTCTGGGGCCAACGTCCTGACTTTC
TRBD2	few	TRBJ2-7	TRBV7-9	CASSPSGSVAYEQYF	TGTGCCAGCAGCCCAAGCGGGAGTGTCGCCTACGAGCAGTACTTC
TRBD1	NA	TRBJ2-1	TRBV7-3	CASSLTGTDGYNEQFF	TGTGCCAGCAGTCTCACCGGGACAGACGGTTACAATGAGCAGTTCTTC
TRBD1	NA	TRBJ2-1	TRBV10-2	CASSPGQGAHEQFF	TGCGCCAGCAGTCCGGGACAGGGGGCACATGAGCAGTTCTTC
TRBD1	NA	TRBJ2-2	TRBV20-1	CSARPRDRANTGELFF	TGCAGTGCTAGACCTCGGGACAGGGCGAACACCGGGGAGCTGTTTTTT
NA	NA	TRBJ2-3	TRBV19	CASRRDTQYF	TGTGCCAGTAGGAGAGATACGCAGTATTTT
NA	many	TRBJ2-1	TRBV20-1	CSADLNFDNEQFF	TGCAGTGCTGACCTTAACTTTGACAATGAGCAGTTCTTC
NA	NA	TRBJ1-3	TRBV7-2	CASSTQTGTSGNTIYF	TGTGCCAGCAGCACCCAGACAGGCACCTCTGGAAATACCATATATTTT
TRBD1	few	TRBJ1-1	TRBV20-1	CSARTGTGTEAFF	TGCAGTGCGCGGACAGGGACGGGGACTGAAGCTTTCTTT
NA	few	TRBJ2-1	TRBV20-1	CSAREVGGAPQFF	TGCAGTGCTAGAGAAGTCGGGGGCGCTCCGCAGTTCTTC
TRBD1	NA	TRBJ1-6	TRBV7-3	CASSYGTGSSPLHF	TGCGCCAGCAGCTACGGGACAGGGAGTTCACCCCTCCACTTT
NA	NA	TRBJ2-1	TRBV7-2	CASRRSPVSEQFF	TGTGCCAGCAGACGTTCACCGGTAAGCGAGCAGTTCTTC